Only a few counts were recorded for the clone carrying this T cell receptor (beta chain). The source of the sample is a study of T-cell reconstitution after alpha-beta-depleted transplantation in children. Unique molecular identifiers were incorporated into the prepared TCRbeta library. MiXCR, run by TCRdb on the PCR reads, gives a single entry per CDR3 protein. Of around 440,000 distinct CDR3 sequences in the sample, 15% to 20% were seen once. Germline V lookup: CDR1 MDHEN, CDR2 SYDVKM. The CDR3 sequence is 15 residues long. Deletions cut 6 bases from V and 2 bases from J, with 11 bases between. The chain recombines TRBV28 with TRBJ1-6; D is ambiguous. The sequenced sample was PBMCs, mostly from graft donor cells, obtained 360 days after TCRalphabeta/CD19-depleted stem cell transplant. The sequence was obtained from a boy under two years old who had a stem cell transplant for Wiskott-Aldrich syndrome, so the T cells may come from the graft donor. The DNA of the CDR3 is TGTGCCAGCAGCCGGAGTTTTGCCTATAATTCACCCCTCCACTTT. It yields the protein CASSRSFAYNSPLHF. The complete variable domain, with remaining parts taken from reference TRBV28 and TRBJ1-6, reads DVKVTQSSRYLVKRTGEKVFLECVQDMDHENMFWYRQDPGLGLRLIYFSYDVKMKEKGDIPEGYSVSREKKERFSLILESASTNQTSMYLCASSRSFAYNSPLHFGNGTRLTVT.